Shown below are 16 T cell receptor beta chains from a single sample sequenced in a study of blood T cells in healthy people across ages. A sample-barcoded 5' primer and a J-beta primer mix were used in a second PCR of about 7 to 12 cycles. TCRdb re-derived calls from the 5' RACE reads in MiXCR, one entry per CDR3 protein. Here the sample spans approximately 1.5 million distinct CDR3 sequences, about 35% being singletons. Input material: blood. Receptors originate from a woman aged 25 to 45 in good health.

The chain uses TRBV20-1 and TRBJ1-5, with a weak D call TRBD1 (5 bases). The V gene's germline CDR1 is DFQATT and CDR2 SNEGSKA (reference sequence). Trimming left V 0 bases short and J 8 bases short, with 17 bases between. This CDR3 comprises 15 residues. CDR3 in DNA: TGCAGTGCTAGAGATCGCCGGCAGGGTAGTAAGCCCCAGCATTTT. Translation gives CSARDRRQGSKPQHF.

The CDR3 coding sequence is TGCAGTGCTGCCCCAGCCCGGCTAGCGGGGGACACAGATACGCAGTATTTT. It encodes CSAAPARLAGDTDTQYF. This chain links TRBV20-1 with TRBJ2-3, with 10 nucleotides matching TRBD2. Germline lookup yields CDR1 DFQATT and CDR2 SNEGSKA (reference sequence). The CDR3 runs to 17 residues. J gave up 2 bases and V 5 bases, and 13 bases lay outside the gene matches.

On this clonotype: A single base separates this from a much larger clone, so it may be a read error. The limits of the CDR3 on the DNA are not certain, so only TCRdb's listed CDR3 is given. This sequence joins TRBV4-1 and TRBJ1-2; TRBD1 is the table's D call and was not checked against the DNA. The length of the CDR3 is 15 amino acids, counting both ends. Germline V gives CDR1 MGHRA, CDR2 YSYEKL. CDR3: CASSQSWGTGNGHTF.

The V and J genes are TRBV29-1 and TRBJ1-2, with D unclear. Trimming left V 1 base short and J 4 bases short, with 7 bases between. This CDR3 has 12 residues. Germline CDR1 and CDR2: SQVTM and ANQGSEA. CDR3 in amino acids: CSVEVFLYGYTF. The CDR3 bases are TGCAGCGTTGAAGTATTTCTCTATGGCTACACCTTC.

This clonotype was seen a few times. In DNA, the CDR3 is TGCGCCAGCAGCTTGGTGGCGGCGTCGGTATACAATGAGCAGTTCTTC. It specifies CASSLVAASVYNEQFF. The chain couples TRBV5-1 to TRBJ2-1; D is uncertain. Trimming left V 0 bases short and J 4 bases short, with 14 bases between. The CDR3 is made up of 16 amino acids. Per germline, CDR1 SGHRS and CDR2 YFSETQ.

This clonotype turned up a few times. The chain carries TRBV7-2 and TRBJ2-5; 10 nucleotides line up with TRBD2. The CDR3 is made up of 15 amino acids. Trimming removed 5 bases from V and 5 bases from J; junction bases left unmatched: 8. CDR1 is SGHTA and CDR2 is FQGNSA in the germline V gene. In nucleotides, the CDR3 is TGTGCCAGCAGCCAGAACCTAGCGGGGGCGGAGACCCAGTACTTC. Protein product: CASSQNLAGAETQYF.

The chain has TRBV9 and TRBJ1-2, with D uncertain. The V and J ends lost 0 bases and 1 base respectively, with 4 bases between them. CDR1 and CDR2 from the germline V gene are SGDLS and YYNGEE. This CDR3 region has 13 residues. The chain's CDR3 is CASSVARNYGYTF. DNA for the CDR3: TGTGCCAGCAGCGTAGCGCGTAACTATGGCTACACCTTC.

This clonotype showed up many times. This chain uses TRBV5-1 with TRBJ2-1; 8 bases are a match to TRBD1. CDR1 SGHRS and CDR2 YFSETQ come from the germline V gene. The junction had 11 bases not matched to a gene; V was cut back by 3 bases and J by 9 bases. The CDR3 sequence is 15 residues long. Here the CDR3 DNA reads TGCGCCAGCAGCTCCTATGCGCAGGGGGCCAGTGAGCAGTTCTTC. Protein product: CASSSYAQGASEQFF.

The chain combines TRBV6-5 with TRBJ2-1; 11 positions match TRBD2. Trimming at V came to 0 bases and at J to 3 bases, leaving 7 bases not matched to a gene. Germline V lookup: CDR1 MNHEY, CDR2 SVGAGI. The CDR3 has 18 amino acids. This chain's CDR3 is CASSYSGLAGGYYNEQFF. CDR3 bases: TGTGCCAGCAGTTACTCGGGTCTAGCGGGAGGTTACTACAATGAGCAGTTCTTC.

The chain employs TRBV7-9 and TRBJ2-6, with TRBD1 matching over 7 bases. J gave up 10 bases and V 4 bases, and 4 bases lay outside the gene matches. Germline-derived CDR1 and CDR2 are SEHNR and FQNEAQ (reference sequence). The CDR3 spans 13 residues. The CDR3 protein is CASSSRDSNVLTF. In DNA, the CDR3 is TGTGCCAGCAGCTCAAGGGACAGTAACGTCCTGACTTTC.

The chain employs TRBV4-1 and TRBJ2-1; D is ambiguous. Trimming left V 1 base short and J 6 bases short, with 16 bases between. Per the germline V gene, CDR1 is MGHRA and CDR2 is YSYEKL. CDR3 length: 16 amino acids. The CDR3 spells CASSQVRASPPNEQFF. CDR3 DNA: TGCGCCAGCAGCCAAGTTCGAGCATCCCCCCCCAATGAGCAGTTCTTC.

As to this clonotype: A much larger clone is a single base away; this may be a read error. This chain joins TRBV29-1 and TRBJ2-1; 14 bases agree with TRBD2. CDR3 length: 15 amino acids. V shed 6 bases and J 8 bases; nucleotides not matched to a gene: 9. CDR1 SQVTM and CDR2 ANQGSEA come from the germline V gene. The CDR3 region has the DNA TGCAGCGTCCGTAGACTAGCGGGGGGGCGGGATGAGCAGTTCTTC. This codes for CSVRRLAGGRDEQFF.

This chain links TRBV20-1 with TRBJ2-7; tentative D call: TRBD2 (5 bases). CDR1 and CDR2 from the germline V gene are DFQATT and SNEGSKA (reference sequence). This CDR3 has 13 residues. Trimming left V 3 bases short and J 5 bases short, with 14 bases between. The DNA of the CDR3 is TGCAGTGCTAGCGTGGGAGTGAGAGACGAGCAGTACTTC. Residues: CSASVGVRDEQYF.

V usage is TRBV9 and J usage is TRBJ2-1; 10 bases are a match to TRBD2. Germline CDR1 is SGDLS and CDR2 is YYNGEE. The ends lost 0 bases at V and 0 bases at J; junction bases unmatched: 12. This CDR3 spans 20 amino acids. The chain's CDR3 is CASSVAGGTSENISYNEQFF. CDR3 DNA sequence: TGTGCCAGCAGCGTAGCGGGGGGGACTAGCGAAAACATCTCCTACAATGAGCAGTTCTTC.

The chain is built from TRBV6-5 and TRBJ1-2; perhaps TRBD1 as D (5 bases). Trimming took off 6 bases at V and 6 bases at J, with 23 bases between the two ends. Germline V CDR1 and CDR2: MNHEY, SVGAGI. This CDR3 spans 16 amino acids. The CDR3 loop reads CASRTNRDRLLNGYTF. As DNA, the CDR3 is TGTGCCAGCAGAACTAACCGGGACCGCCTTTTGAATGGCTACACCTTC.

The rearrangement joins TRBV27 to TRBJ2-1; 11 bases are a match to TRBD2. Germline loops: CDR1 MNHEY, CDR2 SMNVEV (reference sequence). This CDR3 has 13 amino acids. CDR3 amino acids: CAIAGGLHNEQFF. Here the CDR3 DNA reads TGTGCGATAGCGGGGGGGCTTCACAATGAGCAGTTCTTC.